Listed below are T cell receptor beta chains from one sample, sequenced in a study of blood T cell repertoires in COVID-19. Method: immunoSEQ multiplex PCR; TCRdb's copy keeps in-frame clones and lacks some. The sample consists of approximately 170,000 clones, 87% of them appearing once. The specimen sequenced was peripheral blood. These TCRs come from a man between 18 and 29 years old with active or convalescent COVID-19. Both conserved end residues are part of each CDR3. The order of the fields is V gene, clone size, J gene, CDR3 protein. Clone size is not always given. Where it is, it says once, few, many or a class for expanded clones.

TRBV10-3	.	TRBJ1-2	CAISTGDYYGYTF
TRBV3-1/TRBV3-2	.	TRBJ2-1	CASSQVIAGGLREQFF
TRBV2	.	TRBJ1-2	CASSDEDRAKYGYTF
TRBV29-1	.	TRBJ2-5	CSGSRDGGLETQYF
TRBV5-1	.	TRBJ2-3	CASSSGTPKDTQYF
TRBV7-9	.	TRBJ1-3	CASSFVPQSIAFSGNTIYF
TRBV10-3	.	TRBJ2-5	CAISESISGALQETQYF
TRBV24-1	.	TRBJ2-1	CATSDRERGDEQFF
TRBV2	.	TRBJ1-4	CASSLHEKLFF
TRBV6-2/TRBV6-3	.	TRBJ2-7	CASSYGAGVFEQYF
TRBV7-9	.	TRBJ1-1	CASSLEAGGAFF
TRBV5-3	.	TRBJ1-1	CARSPAGDSNTEAFF
TRBV24-1	.	TRBJ2-1	CATSDPDRDNEQFF
TRBV29-1	.	TRBJ1-2	CSVADGVYGYTF
TRBV3-1/TRBV3-2	.	TRBJ2-2	CASSLITGTGELFF
TRBV11-3	once	TRBJ2-3	CASRSVADTQYF
TRBV6-1	few	TRBJ2-1	CASSETPGLLNEQFF
TRBV6-2/TRBV6-3	.	TRBJ1-5	CASSFSQSGVSNQPQHF
TRBV2	.	TRBJ1-6	CASSEAGTVLSPLHF
TRBV5-8	.	TRBJ1-4	CASSWGQGATNEKLFF
TRBV7-2	.	TRBJ2-4	CASSPGGSGRVGF
TRBV6-2/TRBV6-3	few	TRBJ1-5	CASSLRTVGNQPQHF
TRBV5-6	.	TRBJ1-4	CASSPDRTKLATNEKLFF
TRBV7-9	.	TRBJ2-3	CASSSPDRLTDTQYF
TRBV18	.	TRBJ2-3	CASSSGLAGTDTQYF
TRBV6-6	.	TRBJ2-4	CASSYRPGEAKNIQYF
TRBV24-1	.	TRBJ1-4	CATSDLPRTAPGVEKLFF
TRBV5-4	.	TRBJ1-6	CASSFYSRGDYSPLHF
TRBV5-1	.	TRBJ2-3	CASRLEVASGARTTTQYF
TRBV19	.	TRBJ1-6	CASSMTPTGGNSYNSPLHF
TRBV6-5	.	TRBJ2-2	CASSYSLVESGELFF
TRBV29-1	once	TRBJ2-5	CSVDILQETQYF
TRBV6-2/TRBV6-3	.	TRBJ2-7	CASSYSDRYEQYF
TRBV29-1	few	TRBJ1-1	CSVDRGAEAFF
TRBV5-5	.	TRBJ1-4	CASSLSVGAEKLFF
TRBV5-4	.	TRBJ1-3	CASSFGQSGNTIYF
TRBV7-2	.	TRBJ1-5	CASSSYLADRGLNQPQHF
TRBV10-3	.	TRBJ2-5	CAISESTGSVTQYF
TRBV5-1	.	TRBJ2-5	CASSLVDGEETQYF
TRBV28	.	TRBJ2-1	CASSPTGTSGEGEQFF
TRBV19	.	TRBJ1-5	CASTKWRASNQPQHF